These T cell receptor beta chains were read from a single sample in a study of cytomegalovirus exposure and HLA in healthy donors. Clones were sequenced by immunoSEQ multiplex PCR, and TCRdb holds only the in-frame ones, with some missing. This repertoire shows 79,000 or so clones, around 79% found once; its top ten account for under 25%. The source material was PBMCs. The receptors were sampled from a woman in her forties in good health and CMV-seropositive. Both conserved end residues are part of each CDR3. The D gene is left open where the match is weak.

d_call	v_call	j_call	cdr3_aa
NA	TRBV25-1	TRBJ2-7	CASSRGIHEQYF
TRBD2	TRBV29-1	TRBJ2-1	CSVASGSSNEQFF
TRBD1	TRBV6-1	TRBJ2-1	CASRRGQGAYNEQFF
NA	TRBV4-2	TRBJ2-3	CASSTGLDTDTQYF
NA	TRBV5-1	TRBJ2-7	CASSLMPRELSYEQYF
TRBD1	TRBV6-1	TRBJ2-7	CASSSRQGSYEQYF
NA	TRBV5-1	TRBJ2-7	CASRTGNEQYF
TRBD2	TRBV28	TRBJ2-7	CASSWAGRVGLAGDEQYF
NA	TRBV11-3	TRBJ2-7	CASSGRGDEQYF
TRBD1	TRBV27	TRBJ2-7	CASSRQGNEQYF
TRBD2	TRBV5-1	TRBJ2-3	CASSPTSGGAWDTQYF
NA	TRBV30	TRBJ1-2	CAWAGSSNYGYTF
NA	TRBV15	TRBJ1-5	CATKGPQRNQPQHF
NA	TRBV6-5	TRBJ1-5	CASRRTRGSNQPQHF
NA	TRBV5-1	TRBJ1-1	CASSLTGSTEAFF
NA	TRBV19	TRBJ1-5	CASSDGGRGKGQPQHF
NA	TRBV20-1	TRBJ1-1	CRVTGNTEAFF
NA	TRBV9	TRBJ2-3	CASSVTGTVSTDTQYF
TRBD2	TRBV7-9	TRBJ2-1	CSSSLLGLADNNEQFF
TRBD1	TRBV2	TRBJ2-1	CASSTDRGGYNEQFF
NA	TRBV9	TRBJ2-3	CASSVAGGRADTQYF
NA	TRBV7-6	TRBJ2-3	CASSLGVRAGPDTQYF
NA	TRBV9	TRBJ2-7	CASSVAPGGDGTYEQYF
TRBD2	TRBV5-1	TRBJ2-3	CASSLAAREADTQYF
TRBD1	TRBV28	TRBJ1-2	CASSPAGTGSANYGYTF
NA	TRBV5-1	TRBJ1-4	CASSPRQGPDEKLFF
NA	TRBV6-5	TRBJ2-7	CASRLGQFYEQYF
TRBD1	TRBV5-4	TRBJ2-7	CASREGTGGEQYF
TRBD2	TRBV5-1	TRBJ2-7	CASSLAGSYEQYF
NA	TRBV5-5	TRBJ1-5	CASSFSGSQPQHF
NA	TRBV9	TRBJ2-5	CASSVTASVETQYF
TRBD2	TRBV15	TRBJ2-3	CATSRGGSSGRTDTQYF
NA	TRBV7-9	TRBJ1-1	CASSLLTYTEAFF
TRBD1	TRBV30	TRBJ1-4	CAWATGGRDEKLFF
NA	TRBV6-5	TRBJ1-1	CASRYAGVKSTEAFF
TRBD1	TRBV5-8	TRBJ1-2	CASSGTTVAGTGLGGYTF
TRBD2	TRBV9	TRBJ2-1	CASSDWTSGEQFF
TRBD1	TRBV4-1	TRBJ2-5	CASSQGDRGSTETQYF
TRBD1	TRBV2	TRBJ2-1	CASSANRGRSHEQFF
NA	TRBV28	TRBJ1-1	CASSCEQGYANTEAFF
NA	TRBV7-8	TRBJ2-5	CASSLRVLEETQYF
NA	TRBV6-5	TRBJ2-7	CASSYSTGAAPYEQYF
NA	TRBV30	TRBJ2-2	CAWSAGIPTGELFF
NA	TRBV5-1	TRBJ2-6	CASSSTGSGANVLTF
NA	TRBV6-1	TRBJ1-2	CAHYQPIEANYGYTF
NA	TRBV28	TRBJ1-4	CASRSGPNEKLFF
NA	TRBV9	TRBJ2-3	CASSVLARAADTQYF
TRBD1	TRBV5-1	TRBJ1-1	CASSRGDRSMNTEAFF
NA	TRBV6-5	TRBJ1-1	CASSQVKAVNTEAFF
TRBD1	TRBV6-1	TRBJ1-5	CASSDAQGVDQPQHF
TRBD2	TRBV5-6	TRBJ2-3	CASSLAGGPSDTQYF